The clone carrying this T cell receptor (beta chain) was seen only a few times. V was pared by 6 bases and J by 6 bases, with 15 bases between. The CDR3 sequence is 13 residues long. This record comes from a study of T cells in Graves' hyperthyroidism and ophthalmopathy. Amplification yielded TCR beta CDR3 regions, with RNA transcripts as the source. A set of HTBI primers served as the primers for a first-round RT-PCR of the TCR CDR3. From the multiplex PCR reads, TCRdb called clonotypes with MiXCR, one entry per CDR3 protein. The data show some 560,000 distinct CDR3 sequences, 12% to 15% seen once. The clonotype originates from a woman aged 35 to 49 with Graves' hyperthyroidism. The sequencing sample was made of blood. The rearrangement joins TRBV12-3 or TRBV12-4 to TRBJ2-7; D is undetermined. The CDR3 sequence is CASRRAGGAEQYF. In nucleotides, the CDR3 is TGTGCCAGCAGACGCGCCGGCGGAGCCGAGCAGTACTTC.